The present T cell receptor beta chain was sequenced within a study of cytotoxic CD8 clonotypes in ibrutinib-treated CLL. Study-wide context: Mean yields were about 260,000 productive templates and tens of thousands of productive rearrangements per sample. Overall study results and limits: Lymph node repertoires were not studied, and sampling times were unmatched. Circulating CD8+ T-cell counts were tracked by baseline clonality, which exceeded that of age-matched healthy donors.

Only a few counts were recorded for this clone. Its antigen is unidentified. V was shortened by 7 bases and J by 3 bases, with 6 bases between the two germline ends. Per germline, CDR1 SNHLY and CDR2 FYNNEI. The CDR3 covers 11 residues. Around 2 micrograms of genomic DNA (from cryopreserved PBMCs) were used for TCR beta libraries. The data were produced by immunoSEQ multiplex PCR, yet TCRdb's version contains in-frame clones alone and is incomplete. This sample has approximately 15,000 clones, with roughly 68% found just once. The specimen comprised PBMCs, sampled before ibrutinib treatment. The clonotype was recovered from a human donor with chronic lymphocytic leukemia. This chain uses TRBV2 with TRBJ1-1; D uncertain. The CDR3 reads CASMGYTEAFF. DNA of the CDR3: TGTGCCAGCATGGGCTACACTGAAGCTTTCTTT.